These 23 T cell receptor beta chains originate from one sample sequenced in a study of cytomegalovirus exposure and HLA in healthy donors. The assay was immunoSEQ multiplex PCR, and TCRdb's table has in-frame clones only and misses some. In the table there are tens of thousands of clones, about 93% of which are singletons. The specimen was PBMCs. The source of these receptors is a young woman in good health and CMV-seropositive.

The genes are TRBV10-2 and TRBJ2-7; possibly TRBD2 for D (6 bases). V was trimmed by 1 base and J by 7 bases, leaving 35 bases between them. CDR1 is WSHSY, CDR2 SAAADI, per germline. The CDR3 has 21 residues. Written as DNA, the CDR3 is TGCGCCAGCAGTGAGTTAGGGACTTGGGAGAACCCCCGGGGAGTCTCTTGGGAGCAGTACTTC. Encoded protein: CASSELGTWENPRGVSWEQYF.

The CDR3 protein is CASSLGGAPNQPQHF. The CDR3 bases are TGCGCCAGCAGCCTCGGAGGGGCCCCCAATCAGCCCCAGCATTTT. The chain couples TRBV4-1 to TRBJ1-5; possibly TRBD1 for D (5 bases). The CDR3 length is 15 residues. V gave up 4 bases and J gave up 3 bases, with 13 bases separating them. The germline gives CDR1 MGHRA, CDR2 YSYEKL.

V gene TRBV19 combines with J gene TRBJ1-2, with 7 bases aligning to TRBD1. The CDR3 has 16 amino acids. With 7 bases clipped from V and 0 bases from J, the junction kept 11 bases outside the gene matches. Germline CDR1 reads LNHDA; CDR2 reads SQIVND (reference sequence). The CDR3 here is CASTTRTGPANYGYTF. The CDR3 nucleotides read TGTGCCAGTACTACCCGGACAGGCCCAGCTAACTATGGCTACACCTTC.

The chain has TRBV7-2 and TRBJ2-3; 11 positions agree with TRBD2. Germline loops: CDR1 SGHTA, CDR2 FQGNSA. CDR3 length: 15 residues. The ends lost 6 bases at V and 6 bases at J; junction bases unmatched: 8. CDR3 amino acids: CASRPIAGGPDTQYF. The CDR3 DNA follows: TGTGCCAGCAGGCCGATAGCGGGGGGGCCTGATACGCAGTATTTT. Filled out from reference TRBV7-2 and TRBJ2-3, the complete variable domain reads GAGVSQSPSNKVTEKGKDVELRCDPISGHTALYWYRQSLGQGLEFLIYFQGNSAPDKSGLPSDRFSAERTGGSVSTLTIQRTQQEDSAVYLCASRPIAGGPDTQYFGPGTRLTVL.

This chain uses TRBV5-1 with TRBJ2-1, with 14 bases matching TRBD2. Losses at the gene ends were 4 bases for V and 9 bases for J; bases not matched to a gene: 12. In germline, CDR1 is SGHRS, CDR2 YFSETQ. This CDR3 comprises 17 residues. This CDR3 reads CASSTGTSGSVITEQFF. CDR3 coding DNA: TGCGCCAGCAGCACAGGGACTAGCGGGAGTGTGATCACTGAGCAGTTCTTC.

This chain connects TRBV28 to TRBJ1-2; possibly TRBD1 for D (5 bases). V was clipped by 3 bases and J by 6 bases, with 8 bases between them. Germline V lookup: CDR1 MDHEN, CDR2 SYDVKM. CDR3 length: 12 residues. CDR3 sequence: CASSLKGNGYTF. The CDR3, as DNA: TGTGCCAGCAGTTTGAAGGGGAATGGCTACACCTTC.

Concerning this clone itself: The junction departs from germline at one end; a sequencing error may be responsible. This chain joins TRBV7-7 and TRBJ2-2; no reliable D call. The CDR3 consists of 14 residues. Germline values: CDR1 SSHAT, CDR2 FNYEAQ (reference sequence). CDR3 coding DNA: TGTGCTAGCAGCTTAGCTACGAACACCGGGGAGCTGTTTTTT. This sequence encodes CASSLATNTGELFF.

J is TRBJ1-6 and V is TRBV7-2; D is uncertain. Germline CDR1 SGHTA, CDR2 FQGNSA. The CDR3 runs 18 residues. The V end lost 2 bases, the J end lost 0 bases, and 14 bases lay between the germline ends. Here the CDR3 reads CASSLSYLQSSYNSPLHF. The CDR3 DNA reads as TGTGCCAGCAGCTTATCTTACCTACAGAGCTCCTATAATTCACCCCTCCACTTT.

The genes are TRBV23-1 and TRBJ2-3; D perhaps matches TRBD2 (6 bases). TRBV23-1 qualifies as an ORF whose function is uncertain. Trimming took off 0 bases at V and 0 bases at J, with 16 bases between the two ends. CDR3 length: 18 residues. The CDR3, as DNA: TGCGCCAGCAGTCAATCGGTGTGGGCAGGGACTAGCACAGATACGCAGTATTTT. Residues: CASSQSVWAGTSTDTQYF.

CDR3 DNA: TGTGCCAGCAGCATTCCTAGCCGCACAAGCTCCTACAATGAGCAGTTCTTC. This sequence encodes CASSIPSRTSSYNEQFF. The chain has TRBV7-8 and TRBJ2-1, with D perhaps TRBD2 (5 bases). CDR1 and CDR2 from the germline V gene are SGHVS and FQNEAQ. Trimming cost V 5 bases and J 0 bases, with 17 bases left between them. CDR3 length: 17 residues.

CDR3 region: CASTRQPNTEAFF. The CDR3 coding sequence is TGTGCCAGTACCCGACAGCCGAACACTGAAGCTTTCTTT. The gene calls are TRBV19 and TRBJ1-1; the D gene is possibly TRBD1 (5 bases). The V end was cut by 7 bases, the J end by 1 base, with 10 bases between. This CDR3 contains 13 residues. CDR1 is LNHDA, CDR2 SQIVND, per germline (reference sequence).

The chain links TRBV18 to TRBJ2-7, with 9 positions matching TRBD2. The J segment lost 1 base and the V segment lost 3 bases, leaving 4 bases of the junction unmatched. This CDR3 comprises 15 residues. CDR1 is KGHSH and CDR2 is LQKENI in the germline V gene. The CDR3 here is CASSPAGGLSYEQYF. For the CDR3, the DNA is TGTGCCAGCTCACCGGCGGGAGGGCTTTCCTACGAGCAGTACTTC.

The rearrangement links TRBV7-7 to TRBJ1-4, with 7 nucleotides matching TRBD1. This CDR3 comprises 15 residues. CDR1 and CDR2 (germline): SSHAT, FNYEAQ (reference sequence). The V and J ends lost 5 bases and 4 bases, in that order; junction bases with no gene match: 7. CDR3 in amino acids: CASSLTGRGNEKLFF. The CDR3 nucleotides are TGTGCCAGCAGCCTGACAGGGCGGGGTAATGAAAAACTGTTTTTT.

This chain joins TRBV6-4 and TRBJ2-1, with 8 bases lining up with TRBD2. With 0 bases clipped from V and 7 bases from J, the junction kept 5 bases outside the gene matches. The CDR3 sequence is 15 residues long. The germline V gene has CDR1 MRHNA and CDR2 SNTAGT. The CDR3 loop is CASSDSPGGPNEQFF. For the CDR3, the DNA is TGTGCCAGCAGTGACTCCCCGGGGGGGCCGAATGAGCAGTTCTTC.

The chain employs TRBV30 and TRBJ2-2; TRBD2 aligns across 12 bases. Germline CDR1 reads GTSNPN; CDR2 reads SVGIG (reference sequence). Trimming took 0 bases from V and 5 from J; bases not matched to a gene: 4. This CDR3 contains 16 residues. The CDR3 DNA follows: TGTGCCTGGAGTGTTCTAGCGGGAGGGCTAACCGGGGAGCTGTTTTTT. Amino acid sequence: CAWSVLAGGLTGELFF.

This clone is a singleton in its sample. This chain connects TRBV9 to TRBJ2-7; D perhaps matches TRBD2 (6 bases). Trimming shortened V by 2 bases and J by 7 bases, and 22 bases separated the two germline ends. CDR3 length: 16 amino acids. Germline loops: CDR1 SGDLS, CDR2 YYNGEE. DNA for the CDR3: TGTGCCAGCAGCGTGGGGTTGGGGCAGGGACTCGGAGAGCAGTACTTC. It specifies CASSVGLGQGLGEQYF. The entire variable domain, with the rest obtained from reference TRBV9 and TRBJ2-7, is as follows: DSGVTQTPKHLITATGQRVTLRCSPRSGDLSVYWYQQSLDQGLQFLIQYYNGEERAKGNILERFSAQQFPDLHSELNLSSLELGDSALYFCASSVGLGQGLGEQYFGPGTRLTVT.

The chain recombines TRBV7-2 with TRBJ2-3; D is perhaps TRBD2 (6 bases). The CDR3 runs 13 residues. Between the trimmed V and J ends, which lost 5 bases and 6 bases, there was a span of 12 bases. Germline CDR1 reads SGHTA; CDR2 reads FQGNSA. The CDR3 protein is CASSQGGRDTQYF. As DNA, the CDR3 is TGTGCCAGCAGCCAGGGAGGTAGGGATACGCAGTATTTT.

The gene calls are TRBV25-1 and TRBJ1-1; TRBD1 agrees at 9 bases. The CDR3 covers 16 residues. Germline V CDR1 and CDR2: MGHDK, SYGVNS. After removal of 3 bases from V and 3 bases from J, the junction contained 8 bases not matched to a gene. The CDR3 loop is CASSDRTGAVHTEAFF. The CDR3 coding sequence is TGTGCCAGCAGTGACCGGACAGGGGCGGTGCACACTGAAGCTTTCTTT.

This rearrangement joins TRBV7-9 to TRBJ1-1; perhaps TRBD1 as D (5 bases). Deletions cut 5 bases from V and 6 bases from J, with 16 bases between. The germline gives CDR1 SEHNR, CDR2 FQNEAQ (reference sequence). The CDR3 has 14 residues. DNA for the CDR3: TGTGCCAGCAGCCTCCGGACTGGGGGGGCTGAAGCTTTCTTT. It translates to CASSLRTGGAEAFF.

This rearrangement joins TRBV6-6 to TRBJ2-6; TRBD1 aligns across 9 bases. J gave up 0 bases and V 10 bases, and 7 bases lay outside the gene matches. Germline V gene sequence: CDR1 MNHNY, CDR2 SVGAGI (reference sequence). This CDR3 has 16 residues. CDR3 region: CATRQGVSSGANVLTF. CDR3 nucleotides: TGTGCCACCAGACAGGGGGTATCCTCTGGGGCCAACGTCCTGACTTTC.

This rearrangement joins TRBV19 to TRBJ2-5; 7 bases line up with TRBD1. Trimming removed 3 bases from V and 5 bases from J; junction bases left unmatched: 12. The length of the CDR3 is 16 residues. Germline lookup yields CDR1 LNHDA and CDR2 SQIVND (reference sequence). This CDR3 is CASSIVTGAELETQYF. The CDR3 DNA follows: TGTGCCAGTAGTATTGTTACAGGGGCGGAGTTGGAGACCCAGTACTTC.

This clone was observed once. The chain combines TRBV18 with TRBJ2-1, with D perhaps matching TRBD2 (5 bases). The CDR3 extends over 15 amino acids. V was shortened by 0 bases and J by 2 bases, with 8 bases between the two germline ends. The germline CDR1 and CDR2 sequences are KGHSH and LQKENI. The CDR3 loop is CASSPPSGTYNEQFF. Here the CDR3 DNA reads TGTGCCAGCTCACCACCGTCCGGGACCTACAATGAGCAGTTCTTC.

The chain uses TRBV6-1 and TRBJ2-3, with D possibly being TRBD2 (5 bases). Germline CDR1 and CDR2: MNHNS and SASEGT. The ends were cut back, 2 bases at V and 4 bases at J, with 13 bases in the middle. This CDR3 comprises 15 residues. The CDR3 nucleotides are TGTGCCAGCAGTGAAATTGGCTACGGGGCAGATACGCAGTATTTT. Its protein product is CASSEIGYGADTQYF.